The source of this TCR beta chain is a study of blood T cell repertoires in COVID-19. Study-level background: Some COVID-19 samples were acute and others convalescent; all came from the United States, Italy and Spain.

Losses at the gene ends were 1 base for V and 4 bases for J; bases not matched to a gene: 5. This CDR3 comprises 15 residues. The germline gives CDR1 SGHTA, CDR2 FQGNSA. Residents of under 25 US areas, aged roughly 18 to 89 years, made up the participants. Cohort placement rested on clinical history that participants reported themselves. Sequencing used immunoSEQ multiplex PCR; TCRdb keeps in-frame clones, though not all of them. The table lists roughly 220,000 clones, roughly 84% of them singletons. The material sequenced was PBMCs or T cells enriched from blood (not recorded which). The chain recombines TRBV7-2 with TRBJ1-2, with 8 bases identical to TRBD1. The origin of this receptor is a woman in her thirties or forties who had recovered from COVID-19. For the CDR3, the DNA is TGTGCCAGCAGCTTAGAACAGGGGGTTATCTATGGCTACACCTTC. Translated, it gives CASSLEQGVIYGYTF.